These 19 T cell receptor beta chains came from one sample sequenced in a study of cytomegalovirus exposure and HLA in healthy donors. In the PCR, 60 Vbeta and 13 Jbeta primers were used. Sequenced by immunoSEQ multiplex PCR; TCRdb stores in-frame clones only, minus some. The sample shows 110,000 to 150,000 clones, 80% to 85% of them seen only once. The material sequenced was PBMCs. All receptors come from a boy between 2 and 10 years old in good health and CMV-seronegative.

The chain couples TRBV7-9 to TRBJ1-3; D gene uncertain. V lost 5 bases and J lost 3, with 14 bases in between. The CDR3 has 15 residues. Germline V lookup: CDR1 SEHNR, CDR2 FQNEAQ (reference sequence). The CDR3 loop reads CASSPYWAGGNTIYF. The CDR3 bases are TGTGCCAGCAGCCCCTATTGGGCCGGTGGAAACACCATATATTTT.

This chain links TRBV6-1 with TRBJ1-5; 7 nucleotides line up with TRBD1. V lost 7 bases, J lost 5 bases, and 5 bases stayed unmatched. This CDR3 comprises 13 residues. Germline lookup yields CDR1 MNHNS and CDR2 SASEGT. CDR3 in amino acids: CASNRQGHQPQHF. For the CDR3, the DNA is TGTGCCAGCAATCGACAGGGCCATCAGCCCCAGCATTTT.

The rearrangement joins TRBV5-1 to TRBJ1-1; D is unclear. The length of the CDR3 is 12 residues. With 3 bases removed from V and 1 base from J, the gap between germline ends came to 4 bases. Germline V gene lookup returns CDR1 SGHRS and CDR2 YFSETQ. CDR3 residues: CASSSQNTEAFF. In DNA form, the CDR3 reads TGCGCCAGCAGCTCACAGAACACTGAAGCTTTCTTT.

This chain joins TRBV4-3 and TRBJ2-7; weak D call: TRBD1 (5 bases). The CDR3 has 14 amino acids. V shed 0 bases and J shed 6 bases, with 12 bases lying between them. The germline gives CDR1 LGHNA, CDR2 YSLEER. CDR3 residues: CASSQESRESEQYF. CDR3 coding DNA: TGCGCCAGCAGCCAAGAGAGCAGGGAAAGCGAGCAGTACTTC.

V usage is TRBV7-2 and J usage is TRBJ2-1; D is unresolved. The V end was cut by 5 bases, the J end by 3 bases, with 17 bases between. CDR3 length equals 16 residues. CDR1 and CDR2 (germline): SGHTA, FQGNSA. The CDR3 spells CASSGFLANYYNEQFF. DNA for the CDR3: TGTGCCAGCAGCGGGTTTTTGGCGAACTACTACAATGAGCAGTTCTTC.

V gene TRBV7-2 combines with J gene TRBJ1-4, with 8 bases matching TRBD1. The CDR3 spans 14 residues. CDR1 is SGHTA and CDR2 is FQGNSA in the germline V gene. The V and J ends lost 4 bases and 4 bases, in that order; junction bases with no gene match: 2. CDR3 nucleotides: TGTGCCAGCAGCTGGGACAGGATTAATGAAAAACTGTTTTTT. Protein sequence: CASSWDRINEKLFF.

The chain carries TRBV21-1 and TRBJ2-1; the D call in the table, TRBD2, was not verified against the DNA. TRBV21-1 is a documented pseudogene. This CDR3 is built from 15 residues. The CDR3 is CASSSRDGGAIEQFF. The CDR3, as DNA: TGTGCCAGCAGCTCGAGAGACGGAGGGGCGATTGAGCAGTTCTTC.

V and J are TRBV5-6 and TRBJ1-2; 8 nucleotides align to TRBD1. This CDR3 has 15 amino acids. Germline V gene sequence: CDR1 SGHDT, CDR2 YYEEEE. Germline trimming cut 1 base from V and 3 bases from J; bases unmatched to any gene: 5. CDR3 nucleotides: TGTGCCAGCAGCTTGATTGGACAGGGTGACTATGGCTACACCTTC. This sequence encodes CASSLIGQGDYGYTF.

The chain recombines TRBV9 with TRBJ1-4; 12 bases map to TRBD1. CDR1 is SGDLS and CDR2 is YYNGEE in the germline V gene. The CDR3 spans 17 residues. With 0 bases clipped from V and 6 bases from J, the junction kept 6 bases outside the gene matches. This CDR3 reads CASSVVGTGGGDEKLFF. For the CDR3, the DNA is TGTGCCAGCAGCGTAGTAGGGACAGGGGGCGGGGATGAAAAACTGTTTTTT.

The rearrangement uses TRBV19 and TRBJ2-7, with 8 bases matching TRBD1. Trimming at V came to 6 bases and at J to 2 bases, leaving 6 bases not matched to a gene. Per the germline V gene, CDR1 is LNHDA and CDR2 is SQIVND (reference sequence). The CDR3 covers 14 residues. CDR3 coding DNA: TGTGCCAGTAGGGGCGGACAGGGAACCTACGAGCAGTACTTC. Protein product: CASRGGQGTYEQYF.

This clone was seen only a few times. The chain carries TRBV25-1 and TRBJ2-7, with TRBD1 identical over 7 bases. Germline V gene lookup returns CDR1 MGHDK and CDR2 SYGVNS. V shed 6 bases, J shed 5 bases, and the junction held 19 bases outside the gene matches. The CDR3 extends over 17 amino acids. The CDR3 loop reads CASSPVIIDRVAHEQYF. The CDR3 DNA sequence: TGTGCCAGCAGCCCCGTAATAATCGACAGGGTCGCCCACGAGCAGTACTTC.

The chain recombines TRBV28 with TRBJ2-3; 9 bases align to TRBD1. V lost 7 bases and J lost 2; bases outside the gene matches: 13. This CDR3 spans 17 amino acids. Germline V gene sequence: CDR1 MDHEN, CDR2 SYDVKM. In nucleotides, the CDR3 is TGTGCCAGCACCACATTAAACCGGGACAGGGACACAGATACGCAGTATTTT. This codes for CASTTLNRDRDTDTQYF.

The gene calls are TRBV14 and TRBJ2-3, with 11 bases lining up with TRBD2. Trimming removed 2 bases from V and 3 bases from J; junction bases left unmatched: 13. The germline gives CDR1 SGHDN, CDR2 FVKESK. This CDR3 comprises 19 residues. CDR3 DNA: TGTGCCAGCAGCCAACTACTAGCGGGAGTGGATTTAAGGACAGATACGCAGTATTTT. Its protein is CASSQLLAGVDLRTDTQYF.

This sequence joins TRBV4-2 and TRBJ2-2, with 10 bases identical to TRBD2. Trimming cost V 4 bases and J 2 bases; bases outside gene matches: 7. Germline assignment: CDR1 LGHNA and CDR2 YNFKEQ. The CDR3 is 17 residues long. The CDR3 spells CASSRQLAGHNTGELFF. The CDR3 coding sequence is TGTGCCAGCAGCCGACAACTAGCGGGGCATAACACCGGGGAGCTGTTTTTT.

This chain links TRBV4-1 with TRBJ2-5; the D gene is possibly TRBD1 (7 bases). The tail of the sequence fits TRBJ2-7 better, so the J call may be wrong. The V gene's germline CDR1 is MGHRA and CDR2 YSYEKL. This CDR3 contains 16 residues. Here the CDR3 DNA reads TGCGCCAGCAGCCAGGAGGGGGCTCGACTCTCCTACGAGCAGTACTTC. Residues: CASSQEGARLSYEQYF.

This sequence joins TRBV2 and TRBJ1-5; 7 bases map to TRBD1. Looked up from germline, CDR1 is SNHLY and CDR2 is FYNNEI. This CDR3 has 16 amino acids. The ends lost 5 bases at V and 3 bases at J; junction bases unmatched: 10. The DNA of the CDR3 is TGTGCCAGCAGTCGCGGACAGGACGGGCCCAATCAGCCCCAGCATTTT. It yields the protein CASSRGQDGPNQPQHF. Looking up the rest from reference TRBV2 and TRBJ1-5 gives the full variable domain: EPEVTQTPSHQVTQMGQEVILRCVPISNHLYFYWYRQILGQKVEFLVSFYNNEISEKSEIFDDQFSVERPDGSNFTLKIRSTKLEDSAMYFCASSRGQDGPNQPQHFGDGTRLSIL.

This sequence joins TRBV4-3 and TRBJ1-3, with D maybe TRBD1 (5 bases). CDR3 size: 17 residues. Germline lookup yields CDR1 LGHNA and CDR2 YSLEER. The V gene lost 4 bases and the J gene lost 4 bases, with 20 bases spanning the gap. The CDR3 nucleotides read TGCGCCAGCAGCCCCACCGGGGGTCCCGCACGAGGAAACACCATATATTTT. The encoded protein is CASSPTGGPARGNTIYF.

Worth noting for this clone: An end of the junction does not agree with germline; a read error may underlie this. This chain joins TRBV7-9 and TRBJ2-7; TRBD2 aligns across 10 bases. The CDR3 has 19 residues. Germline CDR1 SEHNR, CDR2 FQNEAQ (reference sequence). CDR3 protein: CSSSPYEGNASGSRYEQYF. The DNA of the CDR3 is TGTTCCAGCAGCCCCTACGAGGGTAACGCTAGCGGGAGCCGCTACGAGCAGTACTTC.

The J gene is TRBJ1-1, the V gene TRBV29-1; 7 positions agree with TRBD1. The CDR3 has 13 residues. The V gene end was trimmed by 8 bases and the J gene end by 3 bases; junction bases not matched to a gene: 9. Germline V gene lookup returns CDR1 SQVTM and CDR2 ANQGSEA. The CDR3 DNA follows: TGCAGCAGCGACAGGGCCTTGGACACTGAAGCTTTCTTT. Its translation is CSSDRALDTEAFF.